The next 20 T cell receptor delta chains were all read from a single sample in a study of γδ T cells in repeated Plasmodium falciparum infection. TCRdb processed the multiplex PCR reads again with the CATT caller. Among 45,000 to 70,000 delta-chain clones listed, around 1.7% were seen once. Bulk repertoires came from Vgamma9/Vdelta2+ or Vdelta2-negative gammadelta T cells flow-sorted from PBMC. Sequencing was done on a sample of gamma-delta T cells from blood. These receptors were collected from a pool of human donors (malaria-infected and uninfected, not separated).

This clone was picked up a small number of times. The TCRdb protein comes from a much larger clone and disagrees with this DNA's translation at residue 7, likely due to a read error; the protein given here is derived from the DNA. The gene calls are TRDV1 and TRDJ2; 8 bases line up with TRDD3. Since TCRdb gives no J gene, matching the DNA to germline was used here to assign it. The CDR3 spans 23 residues. V lost 3 bases and J lost 0; bases outside the gene matches: 24. Looked up from germline, CDR1 is TSWWSYY and CDR2 is QGS. The CDR3 bases are TGTGCTCTTGGGGATCCCCAGGAAGGTTGGGGGATTGTGTCTATCCCTTTGACAGCACAACTCTTCTTT. Encoded protein: CALGDPQEGWGIVSIPLTAQLFF.

This clone was counted a few times. The TCRdb record carries a much larger clone's protein, which differs from this DNA's translation at residue 6; a read error is the likely cause, and the protein listed here is the DNA translation. The chain recombines TRDV1 with TRDJ1; 9 bases align to TRDD3. TCRdb gives no J gene; it was assigned here by matching the DNA to germline. This CDR3 region has 22 residues. Germline trimming cut 2 bases from V and 0 bases from J; bases unmatched to any gene: 22. Germline CDR1 and CDR2: TSWWSYY and QGS. The CDR3 spells CALGESMGHPTGGRLYTDKLIF. The CDR3 nucleotides are TGTGCTCTTGGGGAATCTATGGGCCATCCTACTGGGGGACGTCTGTACACCGATAAACTCATCTTT.

The sample holds many counts of this clone. Translating this DNA gives a protein that differs at residue 9 from the TCRdb one, which belongs to a much larger clone; a read error is likely, and the protein shown is this translation. Other DNA sequences of this sample code for an identical CDR3. The chain uses TRDV2 and TRDJ1; 10 bases align to TRDD3. Per the germline V gene, CDR1 is GEAIGNYY and CDR2 is EKD. CDR3 length: 14 amino acids. With 3 bases clipped from V and 8 bases from J, the junction kept 8 bases outside the gene matches. The chain's CDR3 is CACDLLGDLDKLIF. In DNA, the CDR3 is TGTGCCTGTGACCTACTGGGGGATTTGGACAAACTCATCTTT.

A remark on this clone: A far larger clone is off by one base, so a read error is likely. Distinct nucleotide sequences in the sample also encode this CDR3. The chain employs TRDV1 and TRDJ1; maybe TRDD3 (6 bases). No J segment appears in TCRdb, so it was assigned here by matching the sequence to germline. Looked up from germline, CDR1 is TSWWSYY and CDR2 is QGS. Trimming pared 1 base from V and 10 bases from J, leaving 37 bases between. The CDR3 sequence is 21 residues long. This CDR3 is CALGERERLHSNGGELPGLIF. The CDR3 DNA sequence: TGTGCTCTTGGGGAACGAGAGCGCCTACATTCGAATGGGGGGGAACTGCCCGGACTCATCTTT.

This clone showed up just a few times. The protein recorded in TCRdb matches a much larger clone and deviates from this DNA's translation at residue 22, suggesting a read error; the protein here is obtained by translating the DNA. The V gene is listed as TRDV1; no J gene was called; TRDD3 is the table's D call and was not checked against the DNA. This CDR3 has 23 amino acids. Germline values: CDR1 TSWWSYY, CDR2 QGS. This chain's CDR3 is CALGELEGPGDPTLNRYTDKLTF. The CDR3 DNA reads TGTGCTCTTGGGGAACTTGAAGGACCAGGGGATCCGACCCTAAACAGGTACACCGATAAACTCACCTTT.

At least ten counts were recorded for this clone. The TCRdb protein, from a much larger clone, departs from this DNA's translation at residue 10, likely by read error; the protein shown derives from the DNA. This chain links TRDV1 with TRDJ1; TRDD1 or TRDD3 may be the D gene (5 bases each). CDR3 size: 18 residues. Germline V gene sequence: CDR1 TSWWSYY, CDR2 QGS. This CDR3 reads CAIGEIAQVAPHTDKLIF. CDR3 nucleotide sequence: TGTGCTATTGGGGAAATTGCTCAAGTCGCCCCCCACACCGATAAACTCATCTTT.

This clone occurred many times. The TCRdb record carries a much larger clone's protein, which differs from this DNA's translation at residue 5; a read error is the likely cause, and the protein listed here is the DNA translation. This chain connects TRDV2 to TRDJ3; 7 positions match TRDD3. CDR1 is GEAIGNYY, CDR2 EKD, per germline. CDR3 length: 21 amino acids. The CDR3 DNA follows: TGTGCCCGTGACAATAGGAGCTGGGGGTTCCTTAAGACCTGGGACACCCGACAGATGTTTTTC. Amino acid sequence: CARDNRSWGFLKTWDTRQMFF.

This clone was seen a handful of times. The protein that TCRdb holds for this DNA derives from a much larger clone and differs from the translated DNA at residue 8, which likely indicates a read error; the protein shown here is translated from the DNA. The chain is built from TRDV1 and TRDJ1, with D tentatively TRDD2 or TRDD3 (5 bases each). The CDR3 is 25 amino acids. In germline, CDR1 is TSWWSYY, CDR2 QGS. Trimming pared 3 bases from V and 0 bases from J, leaving 41 bases between. CDR3 loop: CALGEPSSQYEFPYWWVLYTDKLIF. The CDR3 bases are TGTGCTCTTGGGGAGCCCTCTTCGCAATACGAATTTCCCTACTGGTGGGTTCTATACACCGATAAACTCATCTTT.

In this sample, this clone turned up a few times. This is likely an artifact of a read error, given a far larger clone one base away. Different DNA sequences within this sample yield the same CDR3. The chain joins TRDV1 to TRDJ1; 10 bases map to TRDD3. The J gene was missing in TCRdb and was found by matching the end of the DNA to germline. The junction had 37 bases not matched to a gene; V was cut back by 0 bases and J by 0 bases. Germline CDR1 is TSWWSYY and CDR2 is QGS. CDR3 length equals 28 residues. The CDR3 DNA reads as TGTGCTCTTGGGGAACTTGCCCGAAAAGGGCTTGGGGGATACCCCCTCGATTCCGGTACCCTCTACACCGATAAACTCATCTTT. Residues: CALGELARKGLGGYPLDSGTLYTDKLIF.

In this sample, this clone turned up a few times. A far larger clone is one nucleotide away, so this likely arose from a read error. This specimen includes other DNA sequences encoding the same CDR3. V is TRDV1 and J is TRDJ1; tentative D call: TRDD3 (8 bases). TCRdb is silent on the J gene; assignment here came from matching the DNA to germline. Germline-derived CDR1 and CDR2 are TSWWSYY and QGS. This CDR3 has 24 amino acids. V lost 7 bases and J lost 0, with 42 bases in between. The CDR3, as DNA: TGTGCTCTTGTAGCGCCTCCTCATTTCCTACACTCACTGCTGGGGGAAAGAAACACCGATAAACTCATCTTT. It specifies CALVAPPHFLHSLLGERNTDKLIF.

There are a few counts of this clone. The TCRdb protein, from a much larger clone, departs from this DNA's translation at residue 4, likely by read error; the protein shown derives from the DNA. The rearrangement joins TRDV1 to TRDJ1; TRDD3 matches 9 bases. No J segment appears in TCRdb, so it was assigned here by matching the sequence to germline. Germline V gene data show CDR1 as TSWWSYY and CDR2 as QGS. After removal of 8 bases from V and 5 bases from J, the junction contained 24 bases not matched to a gene. The CDR3 spans 19 residues. The CDR3, as DNA: TGTGCTCTTAGGGGAACTCTCTTTCCTACTCTGGGGGATTTAGATAAACTCATCTTT. Protein: CALRGTLFPTLGDLDKLIF.

This clone was counted many times. A far larger clone is a single base away, which makes a read error likely. Within the sample, other DNA sequences also encode this same CDR3. The chain carries TRDV1 and TRDJ1, with 7 bases lining up with TRDD3. The CDR3 sequence is 15 residues long. Germline V gives CDR1 TSWWSYY, CDR2 QGS. The CDR3 is CALGERGIHTDKLIF. The CDR3, as DNA: TGTGCTCTTGGGGAACGAGGGATACACACCGACAAACTCATCTTT.

Turning to this clone: Given a far larger clone just one base away, this is likely a sequencing read error. Other DNA variants within this sample encode the same CDR3. The gene calls are TRDV1 and TRDJ2, with 10 bases fitting TRDD3. Germline V lookup: CDR1 TSWWSYY, CDR2 QGS. The CDR3 runs to 21 residues. DNA of the CDR3: TGTGCTCTTGGGGTTTCCTCGTACTGGGGGATCCAAACTTCTTTGACTGCACAACTCTTCTTT. Encoded protein: CALGVSSYWGIQTSLTAQLFF.

This clone was observed many times. A much larger clone sits a single nucleotide away, making a read error possible. This sequence joins TRDV1 and TRDJ1; TRDD3 aligns across 12 bases. The germline CDR1 and CDR2 sequences are TSWWSYY and QGS. This CDR3 is 23 amino acids long. Losses at the gene ends were 3 bases for V and 0 bases for J; bases not matched to a gene: 23. CDR3 bases: TGTGCTCTTGGGGAGAGCTTCCTACCGTACTGGGGGATACTTCGGGCTTACACCGATAAACTCATCTTT. Translated, it gives CALGESFLPYWGILRAYTDKLIF.

This clone was counted many times. TCRdb shows a much larger clone's protein in place of this DNA's translation, and the two differ at residue 19, likely through a read error; the protein shown is translated from the DNA. V usage is TRDV2 and J usage is TRDJ1; D ambiguous. The CDR3 extends over 21 amino acids. Germline CDR1 reads GEAIGNYY; CDR2 reads EKD. CDR3 coding DNA: TGTGCCTGTGACCCAATAACGCCTGAGGGTTCGAGCCCGGGGCCTCTTAATAAACCCATCTTT. It codes for CACDPITPEGSSPGPLNKPIF.

Notes on this clone: TCRdb pairs this DNA with a much larger clone's protein that differs at residue 3, likely a read error; the protein shown was translated from the DNA. V and J are TRDV1 and TRDJ1, with 13 nucleotides matching TRDD3. No J gene is reported in TCRdb; it was inferred here by comparing the DNA with germline. In germline, CDR1 is TSWWSYY, CDR2 QGS. The CDR3 sequence is 24 residues long. The CDR3 DNA sequence: TGTGCTCCTGGGCCTACGACCTTCGGTCGTACTGGGGGATACGCGTCTTTGGGTGGGGATAAACTCATCTTT. Translating it yields CAPGPTTFGRTGGYASLGGDKLIF.

This clone showed up many times. A single base is all that separates this from a far larger clone, so a read error is likely. The sample holds other DNA sequences that translate to the same CDR3. The genes are TRDV1 and TRDJ1; tentative D call: TRDD3 (6 bases). From germline, CDR1 is TSWWSYY and CDR2 QGS. The CDR3 has 18 amino acids. CDR3 bases: TGTGCTCTTGGGGAAACGAGCCCTTCGCTGGGGCCCCCCGATAAACTCATCTTC. Protein sequence: CALGETSPSLGPPDKLIF.

To note about this clone: One base separates it from a far larger clone, so it is likely a read error. The sample contains more than one DNA sequence encoding this CDR3. This chain connects TRDV3 to TRDJ2; D unresolved. No J gene is reported in TCRdb; it was inferred here by comparing the DNA with germline. Trimming took 4 bases from V and 6 from J, leaving 36 bases between them. Looked up from germline, CDR1 is TVYSNPD and CDR2 is GDNSRS (reference sequence). The CDR3 runs 20 residues. The DNA for the CDR3 is TGTGCCTCCTATTCACCGACTGCTGGATTTATCAGAAGTCTGGCAGCACAACTCTTCTTT. It specifies CASYSPTAGFIRSLAAQLFF. Using reference TRDV3 and TRDJ2 for the parts outside the CDR3, the full variable domain is CDKVTQSSPDQTVASGSEVVLLCTYDTVYSNPDLFWYRIRPDYSFQFVFYGDNSRSEGADFTQGRFSVKHILTQKAFHLVISPVRTEDSATYYCASYSPTAGFIRSLAAQLFFGKGTQLIVEP.

Details on this clone: The protein in TCRdb stems from a much larger clone and differs at residue 6 from this DNA's translation, likely a read error; here the protein is translated from the DNA. V usage is TRDV1 and J usage is TRDJ3; 9 nucleotides match TRDD3. TCRdb is silent on the J gene; assignment here came from matching the DNA to germline. The CDR3 is made up of 20 amino acids. CDR1 is TSWWSYY, CDR2 QGS, per germline. With 4 bases clipped from V and 1 base from J, the junction kept 11 bases outside the gene matches. CDR3 DNA sequence: TGTGCTCTTGGGGGCAAGGTAAGAACTGGGGGATCCTGGGACACCCGACAGATGTTTTTC. Amino acids: CALGGKVRTGGSWDTRQMFF.

This clone was observed a few times. The protein given by TCRdb reflects a much larger clone and differs at residue 3 from this DNA's translation, likely from a read error; the protein shown is the DNA's translation. J is TRDJ1 and V is TRDV2; a weak D match, TRDD3 (5 bases). Germline CDR1 reads GEAIGNYY; CDR2 reads EKD. CDR3 size: 12 residues. CDR3 residues: CAYDTGGDKLIF. DNA of the CDR3: TGTGCCTATGACACCGGGGGCGATAAACTCATCTTT.